The clone carrying this T cell receptor beta chain was counted a single time. With 1 base clipped from V and 3 bases from J, the junction kept 7 bases outside the gene matches. The CDR3 is 17 amino acids. The V gene's germline CDR1 is MDHEN and CDR2 SYDVKM. The data were taken from a study of shared clonotypes between healthy human individuals. Study-level information: Three plates were used per donor for CD4 naive, three for CD4 memory, two for CD8 naive and one for CD8 memory.

TCRdb's table, derived via immunoSEQ multiplex PCR, lists solely in-frame clones and lacks some. The profile shows around 600,000 clones, 97% of them singletons. This TCR came from a woman in her thirties in good health. Material: naive CD4+ T cells sorted from blood. As for subset: CD45RA+ positively selected. V usage is TRBV28 and J usage is TRBJ2-5; 11 nucleotides align to TRBD2. Here the CDR3 DNA reads TGTGCCAGCAGTTTATCGCTCGGGGGACTAGCGGAAGAGACCCAGTACTTC. Protein product: CASSLSLGGLAEETQYF.